This TCR beta chain was sequenced for a study of siplizumab effects on memory and regulatory T cells. The study's findings and limits: Researchers did not confirm the suppressive function of proliferating Tregs from siplizumab cultures. In controls, approximately 28% of mappable alloreactive CD4+ clones were Treg-derived on average, versus about 75% with siplizumab. In unstimulated cells, naive T cells appeared more diverse than memory T cells and seemed major alloresponse contributors. Mapping to unstimulated subsets was achieved for only a minor fraction of alloreactive clones.

Profiling relied on immunoSEQ multiplex PCR, and the TCRdb table lists in-frame clones only, not all of them. Here the sample spans some 97,000 clones, 91% being singletons. V lost 1 base and J lost 4; bases outside the gene matches: 11. The germline V gene encodes CDR1 LNHDA and CDR2 SQIVND (reference sequence). CDR3 size: 18 residues. With regard to this clone: The antigen is unknown.

The TCR originated in a human donor in good health. Some clones in this sample may be carry-over from other donors' samples. The chain joins TRBV19 to TRBJ2-1; 9 bases agree with TRBD1. The sequenced sample consisted of CD4+ T cells sorted from blood. The CDR3: CASSIGIVGTGMYNEQFF. The DNA of the CDR3 is TGTGCCAGTAGTATAGGGATCGTCGGGACAGGGATGTACAATGAGCAGTTCTTC.